Each of the 3 T cell receptor beta chains below was sequenced from the same sample in a study of cytomegalovirus exposure and HLA in healthy donors. Clones were sequenced by immunoSEQ multiplex PCR, and TCRdb holds only the in-frame ones, with some missing. The table includes roughly 120,000 clones, roughly 90% detected once. The sequencing sample was made of PBMCs. These receptors all come from a woman in her late teens or twenties in good health and CMV-seronegative.

In this sample, this clone turned up once. This chain links TRBV7-3 with TRBJ1-3, with 10 nucleotides matching TRBD1. Trimming at V came to 5 bases and at J to 3 bases, leaving 10 bases not matched to a gene. CDR1 and CDR2 from the germline V gene are SGHTA and FQGTGA. The length of the CDR3 is 17 residues. The CDR3: CASSQSGTGVFGNTIYF. CDR3 coding DNA: TGTGCCAGCAGCCAATCCGGGACAGGGGTGTTTGGAAACACCATATATTTT.

The rearrangement links TRBV7-3 to TRBJ2-1, with 9 positions matching TRBD2. V dropped 2 bases and J dropped 8; count of bases not matched to a gene: 4. This CDR3 spans 14 amino acids. Germline V gene sequence: CDR1 SGHTA, CDR2 FQGTGA. In nucleotides, the CDR3 is TGTGCCAGCAGCTTACCGGGACTAGCTCATGAGCAGTTCTTC. Its translation: CASSLPGLAHEQFF.

The V and J genes are TRBV4-3 and TRBJ2-7, with 15 bases aligning to TRBD2. Germline V gene lookup returns CDR1 LGHNA and CDR2 YSLEER. V trimming: 4 bases; J trimming: 0 bases; junction bases outside the gene matches: 7. The CDR3 runs to 18 residues. CDR3 amino acids: CASSLRTSGRASSYEQYF. DNA of the CDR3: TGCGCCAGCAGCCTCAGGACTAGCGGGAGGGCCAGCTCCTACGAGCAGTACTTC.